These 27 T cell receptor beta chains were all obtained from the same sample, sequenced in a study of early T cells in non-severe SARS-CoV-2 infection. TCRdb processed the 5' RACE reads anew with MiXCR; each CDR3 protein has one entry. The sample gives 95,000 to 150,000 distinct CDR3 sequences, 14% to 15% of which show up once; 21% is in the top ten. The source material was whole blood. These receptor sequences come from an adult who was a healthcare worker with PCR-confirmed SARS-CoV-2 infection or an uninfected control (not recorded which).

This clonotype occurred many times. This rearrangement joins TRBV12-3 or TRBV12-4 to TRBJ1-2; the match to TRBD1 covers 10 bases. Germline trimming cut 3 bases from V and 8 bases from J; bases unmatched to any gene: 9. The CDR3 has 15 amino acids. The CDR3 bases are TGTGCCAGCAGTTTCCCGACAGGGGGCGCGGAGGGCTACACCTTC. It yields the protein CASSFPTGGAEGYTF.

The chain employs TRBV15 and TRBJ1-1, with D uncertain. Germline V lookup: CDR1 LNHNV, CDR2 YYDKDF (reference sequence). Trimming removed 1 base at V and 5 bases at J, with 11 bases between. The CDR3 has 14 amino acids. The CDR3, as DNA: TGTGCCACCAGCAGAGTCGACACCAGGACTGAAGCTTTCTTT. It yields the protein CATSRVDTRTEAFF. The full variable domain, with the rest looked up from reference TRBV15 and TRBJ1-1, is DAMVIQNPRYQVTQFGKPVTLSCSQTLNHNVMYWYQQKSSQAPKLLFHYYDKDFNNEADTPDNFQSRRPNTSFCFLDIRSPGLGDTAMYLCATSRVDTRTEAFFGQGTRLTVV.

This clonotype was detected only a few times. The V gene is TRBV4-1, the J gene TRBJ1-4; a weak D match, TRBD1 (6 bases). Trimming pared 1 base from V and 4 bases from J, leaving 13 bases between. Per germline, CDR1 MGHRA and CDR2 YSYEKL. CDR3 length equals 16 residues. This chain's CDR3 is CASSQVGGGGNEKLFF. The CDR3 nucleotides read TGCGCCAGCAGCCAAGTAGGAGGGGGAGGTAATGAAAAACTGTTTTTT.

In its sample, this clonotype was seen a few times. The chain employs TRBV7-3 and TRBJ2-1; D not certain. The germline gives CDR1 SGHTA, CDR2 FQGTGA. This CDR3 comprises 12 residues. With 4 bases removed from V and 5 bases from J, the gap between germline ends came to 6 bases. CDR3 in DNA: TGTGCCAGCAGCTCGGTTGACAATGAGCAGTTCTTC. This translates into CASSSVDNEQFF.

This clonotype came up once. The CDR3 is CASSRDLTRGLGDSPLHF. The CDR3 bases are TGTGCCAGCAGCCGGGACCTTACGAGGGGGCTAGGAGATTCACCCCTCCACTTT. The chain recombines TRBV5-5 with TRBJ1-6, with 7 bases that match TRBD1. Germline trimming cut 4 bases from V and 8 bases from J; bases unmatched to any gene: 18. The CDR3 spans 18 residues. Germline lookup yields CDR1 SGHKS and CDR2 YYEKEE (reference sequence).

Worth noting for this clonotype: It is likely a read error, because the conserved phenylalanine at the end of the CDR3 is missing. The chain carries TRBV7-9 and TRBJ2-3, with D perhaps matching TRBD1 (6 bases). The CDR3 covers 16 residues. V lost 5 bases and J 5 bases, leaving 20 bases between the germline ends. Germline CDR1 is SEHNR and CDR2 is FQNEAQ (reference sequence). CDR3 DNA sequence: TGTGCCAGCAGCCCCAGAGTGGGGGCCATGATAGATACGCAGTATTCT. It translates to CASSPRVGAMIDTQYS.

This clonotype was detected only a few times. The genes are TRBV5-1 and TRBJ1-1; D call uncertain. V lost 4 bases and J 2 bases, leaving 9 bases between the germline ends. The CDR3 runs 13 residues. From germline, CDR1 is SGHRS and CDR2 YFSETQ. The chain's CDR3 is CASSETSNTEAFF. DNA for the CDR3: TGCGCCAGCAGCGAGACAAGTAACACTGAAGCTTTCTTT.

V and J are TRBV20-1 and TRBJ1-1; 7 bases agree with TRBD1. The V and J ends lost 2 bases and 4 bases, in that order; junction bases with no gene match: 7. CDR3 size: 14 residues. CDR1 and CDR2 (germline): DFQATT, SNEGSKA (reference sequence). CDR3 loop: CSARSTGVGTEAFF. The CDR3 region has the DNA TGCAGTGCTAGAAGTACAGGGGTGGGCACTGAAGCTTTCTTT.

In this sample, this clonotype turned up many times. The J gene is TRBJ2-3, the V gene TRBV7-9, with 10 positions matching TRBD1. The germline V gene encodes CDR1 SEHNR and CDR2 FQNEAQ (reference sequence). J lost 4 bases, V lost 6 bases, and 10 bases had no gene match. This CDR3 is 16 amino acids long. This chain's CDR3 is CASSFPTGGEADTQYF. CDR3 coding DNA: TGTGCCAGCAGTTTCCCGACAGGGGGCGAAGCAGATACGCAGTATTTT.

The CDR3 sequence is CASSFGNSGRDTQYF. In nucleotides, the CDR3 is TGTGCCAGCAGCTTTGGGAATTCGGGGCGTGATACGCAGTATTTT. This chain links TRBV5-4 with TRBJ2-3; D is possibly TRBD1 or TRBD2 (5 bases each). Germline CDR1 and CDR2: SGHNT and YYREEE (reference sequence). The CDR3 runs to 15 residues. Trimming cost V 2 bases and J 6 bases, with 16 bases left between them.

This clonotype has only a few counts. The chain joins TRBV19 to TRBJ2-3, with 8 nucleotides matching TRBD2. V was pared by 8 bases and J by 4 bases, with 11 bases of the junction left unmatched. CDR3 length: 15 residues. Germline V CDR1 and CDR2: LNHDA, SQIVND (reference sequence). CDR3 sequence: CASSTFGGEADTQYF. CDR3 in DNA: TGTGCCAGTTCCACTTTCGGGGGGGAAGCAGATACGCAGTATTTT.

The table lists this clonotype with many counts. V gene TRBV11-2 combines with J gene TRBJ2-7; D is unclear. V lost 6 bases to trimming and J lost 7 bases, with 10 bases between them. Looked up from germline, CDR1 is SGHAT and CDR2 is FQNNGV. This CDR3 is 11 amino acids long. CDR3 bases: TGTGCCAGCAGATACGACGGGGAGCAGTACTTC. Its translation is CASRYDGEQYF.

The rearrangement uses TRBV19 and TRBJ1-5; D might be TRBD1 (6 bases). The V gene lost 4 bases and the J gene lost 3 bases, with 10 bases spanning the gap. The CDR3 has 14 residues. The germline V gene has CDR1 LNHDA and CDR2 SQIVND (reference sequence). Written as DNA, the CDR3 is TGTGCCAGTAGTACCGGACAGATCAATCAGCCCCAGCATTTT. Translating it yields CASSTGQINQPQHF.

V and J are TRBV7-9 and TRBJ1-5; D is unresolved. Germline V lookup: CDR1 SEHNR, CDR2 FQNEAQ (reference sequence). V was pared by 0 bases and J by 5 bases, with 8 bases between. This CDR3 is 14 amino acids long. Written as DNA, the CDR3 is TGTGCCAGCAGCTTAGCTGACCCCTATCAGCCCCAGCATTTT. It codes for CASSLADPYQPQHF.

DNA of the CDR3: TGTGCCAGCAGCTTATACGAAGTCACTGAAGCTTTCTTT. As protein: CASSLYEVTEAFF. This chain uses TRBV7-9 with TRBJ1-1; D is unclear. The V gene lost 2 bases and the J gene lost 4 bases, with 8 bases spanning the gap. Per the germline V gene, CDR1 is SEHNR and CDR2 is FQNEAQ (reference sequence). The CDR3 consists of 13 residues.

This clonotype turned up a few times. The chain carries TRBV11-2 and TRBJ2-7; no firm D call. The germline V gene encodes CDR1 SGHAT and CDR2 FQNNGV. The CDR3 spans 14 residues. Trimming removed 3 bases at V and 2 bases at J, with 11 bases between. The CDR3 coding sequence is TGTGCCAGCAGCTTTCGGACGGGTACCTACGAGCAGTACTTC. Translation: CASSFRTGTYEQYF.

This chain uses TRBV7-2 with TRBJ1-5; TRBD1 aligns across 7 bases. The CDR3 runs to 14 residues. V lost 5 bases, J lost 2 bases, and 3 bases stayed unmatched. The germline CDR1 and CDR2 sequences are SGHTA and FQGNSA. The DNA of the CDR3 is TGTGCCAGCAGCGTACAGGGGCGCAATCAGCCCCAGCATTTT. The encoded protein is CASSVQGRNQPQHF.

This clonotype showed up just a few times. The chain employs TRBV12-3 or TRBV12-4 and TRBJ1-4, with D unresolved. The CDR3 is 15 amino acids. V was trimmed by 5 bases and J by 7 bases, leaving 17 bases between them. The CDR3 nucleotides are TGTGCCAGCAGTCAACGAAGGAGGGCGGGTGAAAAACTGTTTTTT. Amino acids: CASSQRRRAGEKLFF.

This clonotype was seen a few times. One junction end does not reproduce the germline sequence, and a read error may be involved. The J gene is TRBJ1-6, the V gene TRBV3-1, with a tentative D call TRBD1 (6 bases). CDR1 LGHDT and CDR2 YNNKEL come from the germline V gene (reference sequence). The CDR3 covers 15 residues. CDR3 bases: TGTGCCAGCAGGCAAGCGGGACAATTTAATTCACCCCTCCACTTT. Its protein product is CASRQAGQFNSPLHF. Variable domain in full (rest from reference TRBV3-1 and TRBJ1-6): DTAVSQTPKYLVTQMGNDKSIKCEQNLGHDTMYWYKQDSKKFLKIMFSYNNKELIINETVPNRFSPKSPDKAHLNLHINSLELGDSAVYFCASRQAGQFNSPLHFGNGTRLTVT.

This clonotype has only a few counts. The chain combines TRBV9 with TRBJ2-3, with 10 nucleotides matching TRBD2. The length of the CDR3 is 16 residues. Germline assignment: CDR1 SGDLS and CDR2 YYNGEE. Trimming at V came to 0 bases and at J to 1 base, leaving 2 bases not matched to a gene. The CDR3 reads CASSVVSGGGTDTQYF. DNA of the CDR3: TGTGCCAGCAGCGTAGTGAGCGGGGGGGGCACAGATACGCAGTATTTT.

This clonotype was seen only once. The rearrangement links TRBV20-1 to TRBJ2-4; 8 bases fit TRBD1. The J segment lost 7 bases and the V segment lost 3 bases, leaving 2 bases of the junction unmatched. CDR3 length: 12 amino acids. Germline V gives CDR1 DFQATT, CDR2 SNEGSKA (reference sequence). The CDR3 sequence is CSASGQGNIQYF. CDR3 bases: TGCAGTGCTAGCGGACAGGGCAACATTCAGTACTTC.

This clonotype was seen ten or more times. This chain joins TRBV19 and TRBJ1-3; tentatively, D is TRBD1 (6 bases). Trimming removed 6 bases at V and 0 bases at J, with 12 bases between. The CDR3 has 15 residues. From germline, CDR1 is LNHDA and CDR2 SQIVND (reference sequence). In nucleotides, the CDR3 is TGTGCCAGTAGCCCCGACAGGATCTCTGGAAACACCATATATTTT. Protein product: CASSPDRISGNTIYF.

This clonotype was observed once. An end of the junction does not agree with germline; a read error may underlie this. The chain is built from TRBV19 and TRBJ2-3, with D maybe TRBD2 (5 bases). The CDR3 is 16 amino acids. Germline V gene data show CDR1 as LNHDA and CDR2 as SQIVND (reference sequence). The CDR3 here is CASTRLGAVPADTQNF. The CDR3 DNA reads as TGTGCCAGCACTCGACTGGGAGCTGTTCCTGCAGATACGCAGAATTTT.

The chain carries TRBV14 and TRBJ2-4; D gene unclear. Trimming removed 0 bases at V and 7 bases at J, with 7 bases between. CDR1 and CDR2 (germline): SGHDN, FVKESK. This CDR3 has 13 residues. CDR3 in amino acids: CASSQESENIQYF. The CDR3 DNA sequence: TGTGCCAGCAGCCAAGAATCCGAGAACATTCAGTACTTC.

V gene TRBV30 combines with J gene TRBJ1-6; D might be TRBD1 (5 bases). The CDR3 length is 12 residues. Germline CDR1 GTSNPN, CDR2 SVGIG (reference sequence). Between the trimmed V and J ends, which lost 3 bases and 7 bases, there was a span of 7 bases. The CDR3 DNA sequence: TGTGCCTGGAGAGGGGAAAATTCACCCCTCCACTTT. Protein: CAWRGENSPLHF.

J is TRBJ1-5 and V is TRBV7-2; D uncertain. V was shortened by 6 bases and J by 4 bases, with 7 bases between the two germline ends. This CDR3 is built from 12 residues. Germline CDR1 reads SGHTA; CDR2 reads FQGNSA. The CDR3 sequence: CASSDVNQPQHF. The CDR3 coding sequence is TGTGCCAGCAGTGACGTTAATCAGCCCCAGCATTTT.

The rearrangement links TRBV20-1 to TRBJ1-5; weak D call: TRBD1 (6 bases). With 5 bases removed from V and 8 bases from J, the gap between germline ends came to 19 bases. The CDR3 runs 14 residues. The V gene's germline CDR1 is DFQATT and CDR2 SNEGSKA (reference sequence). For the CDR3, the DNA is TGCAGTGCTTCCCTTACAGGGAATCTTGAGCCCCAGCATTTT. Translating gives CSASLTGNLEPQHF.